This T cell receptor beta chain was recovered during a study of blood T cell repertoires in COVID-19. Study as a whole: The United States, Italy and Spain were the sources of the acute and convalescent COVID-19 samples.

Libraries were prepared by immunoSEQ multiplex PCR; TCRdb keeps only in-frame clonotypes and omits some of them. The sample consists of 110,000 to 150,000 clones, 65% to 85% of them appearing once. The TCR comes from an older woman with acute or convalescent COVID-19. Sequences were obtained from peripheral blood.

CDR3 DNA sequence: TGTGCCAGCAGCCCAGGGGGGACGGGCGCCTACAATGAGCAGTTCTTC. Amino acids: CASSPGGTGAYNEQFF. V usage is TRBV7-3 and J usage is TRBJ2-1; maybe TRBD1 (7 bases). Germline CDR1 is SGHTA and CDR2 is FQGTGA. With 5 bases removed from V and 2 bases from J, the gap between germline ends came to 16 bases. This CDR3 comprises 16 residues.